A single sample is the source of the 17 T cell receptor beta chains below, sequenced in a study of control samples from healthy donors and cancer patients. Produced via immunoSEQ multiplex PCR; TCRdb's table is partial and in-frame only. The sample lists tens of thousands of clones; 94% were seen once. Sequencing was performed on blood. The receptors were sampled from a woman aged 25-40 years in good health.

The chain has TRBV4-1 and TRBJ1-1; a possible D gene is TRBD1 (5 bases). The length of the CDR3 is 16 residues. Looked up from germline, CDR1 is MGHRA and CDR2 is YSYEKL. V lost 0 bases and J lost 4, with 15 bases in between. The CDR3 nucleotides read TGCGCCAGCAGCCAAGAGAGGGGTACCCGAGGCACTGAAGCTTTCTTT. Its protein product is CASSQERGTRGTEAFF.

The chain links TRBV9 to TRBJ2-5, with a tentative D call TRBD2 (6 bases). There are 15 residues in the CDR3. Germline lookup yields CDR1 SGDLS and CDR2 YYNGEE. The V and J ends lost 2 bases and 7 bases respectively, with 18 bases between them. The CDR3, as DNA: TGTGCCAGCAGCGTGGAGGGGAACCACGGCGTGACCCAGTACTTC. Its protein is CASSVEGNHGVTQYF.

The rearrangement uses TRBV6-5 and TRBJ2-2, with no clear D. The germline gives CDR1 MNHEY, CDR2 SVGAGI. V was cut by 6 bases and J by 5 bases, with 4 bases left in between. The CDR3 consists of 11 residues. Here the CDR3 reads CASRGTGELFF. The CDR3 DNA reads TGTGCCAGCAGGGGGACCGGGGAGCTGTTTTTT.

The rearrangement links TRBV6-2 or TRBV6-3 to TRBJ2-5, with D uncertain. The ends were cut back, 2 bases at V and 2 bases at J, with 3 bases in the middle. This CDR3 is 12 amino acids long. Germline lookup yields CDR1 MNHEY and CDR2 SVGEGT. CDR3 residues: CASSYGQETQYF. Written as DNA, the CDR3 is TGTGCCAGCAGTTACGGTCAAGAGACCCAGTACTTC.

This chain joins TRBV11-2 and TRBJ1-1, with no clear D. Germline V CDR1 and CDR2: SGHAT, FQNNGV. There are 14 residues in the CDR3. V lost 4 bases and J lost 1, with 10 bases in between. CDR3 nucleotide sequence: TGTGCCAGCAGCTACTCCCGGGGGAACACTGAAGCTTTCTTT. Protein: CASSYSRGNTEAFF.

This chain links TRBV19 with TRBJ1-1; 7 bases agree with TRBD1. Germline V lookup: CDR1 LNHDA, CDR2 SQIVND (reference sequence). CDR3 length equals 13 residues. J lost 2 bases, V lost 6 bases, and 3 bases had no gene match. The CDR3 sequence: CASSQGGNTEAFF. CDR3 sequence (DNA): TGTGCCAGTAGCCAAGGGGGCAACACTGAAGCTTTCTTT. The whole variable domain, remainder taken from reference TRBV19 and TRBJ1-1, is DGGITQSPKYLFRKEGQNVTLSCEQNLNHDAMYWYRQDPGQGLRLIYYSQIVNDFQKGDIAEGYSVSREKKESFPLTVTSAQKNPTAFYLCASSQGGNTEAFFGQGTRLTVV.

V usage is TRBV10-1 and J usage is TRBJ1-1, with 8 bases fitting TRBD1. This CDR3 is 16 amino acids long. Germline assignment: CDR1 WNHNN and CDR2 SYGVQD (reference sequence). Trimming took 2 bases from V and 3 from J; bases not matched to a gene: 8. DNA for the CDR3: TGCGCCAGCAGTGAGGGACAGGGTGAAGCGGACACTGAAGCTTTCTTT. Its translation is CASSEGQGEADTEAFF.

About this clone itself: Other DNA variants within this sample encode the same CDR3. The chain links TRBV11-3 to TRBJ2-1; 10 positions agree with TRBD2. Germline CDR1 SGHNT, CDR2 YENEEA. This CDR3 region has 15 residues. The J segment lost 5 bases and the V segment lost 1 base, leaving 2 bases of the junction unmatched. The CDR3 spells CASSLVLAGDNEQFF. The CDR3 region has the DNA TGTGCCAGCAGCTTAGTCCTAGCGGGGGACAATGAGCAGTTCTTC.

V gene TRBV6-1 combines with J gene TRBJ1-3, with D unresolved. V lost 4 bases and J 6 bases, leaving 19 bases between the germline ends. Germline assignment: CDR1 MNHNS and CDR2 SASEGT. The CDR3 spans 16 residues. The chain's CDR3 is CASSALRGEDSNTIYF. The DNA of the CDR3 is TGTGCCAGCAGTGCCTTACGTGGCGAAGATTCAAACACCATATATTTT.

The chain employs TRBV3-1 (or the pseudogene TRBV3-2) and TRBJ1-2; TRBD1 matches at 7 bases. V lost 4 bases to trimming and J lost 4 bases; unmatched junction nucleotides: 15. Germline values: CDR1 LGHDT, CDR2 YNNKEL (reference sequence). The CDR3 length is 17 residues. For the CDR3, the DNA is TGTGCCAGCAGCCTCTCCGGACAGGCCTCTGTGAGCTATGGCTACACCTTC. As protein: CASSLSGQASVSYGYTF.

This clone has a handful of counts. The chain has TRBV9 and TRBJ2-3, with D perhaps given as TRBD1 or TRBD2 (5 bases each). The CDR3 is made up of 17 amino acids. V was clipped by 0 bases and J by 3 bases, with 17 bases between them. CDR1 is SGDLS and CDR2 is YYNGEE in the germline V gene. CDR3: CASSVGSGTGATDTQYF. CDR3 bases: TGTGCCAGCAGCGTAGGTTCGGGCACCGGGGCAACAGATACGCAGTATTTT.

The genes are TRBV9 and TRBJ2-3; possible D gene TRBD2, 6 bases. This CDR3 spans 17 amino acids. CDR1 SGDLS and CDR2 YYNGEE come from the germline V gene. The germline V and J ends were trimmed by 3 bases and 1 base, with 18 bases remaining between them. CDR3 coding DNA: TGTGCCAGCAGCGAGACCCACGGGGGAATTGGCACAGATACGCAGTATTTT. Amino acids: CASSETHGGIGTDTQYF. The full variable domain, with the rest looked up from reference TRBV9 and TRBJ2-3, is DSGVTQTPKHLITATGQRVTLRCSPRSGDLSVYWYQQSLDQGLQFLIQYYNGEERAKGNILERFSAQQFPDLHSELNLSSLELGDSALYFCASSETHGGIGTDTQYFGPGTRLTVL.

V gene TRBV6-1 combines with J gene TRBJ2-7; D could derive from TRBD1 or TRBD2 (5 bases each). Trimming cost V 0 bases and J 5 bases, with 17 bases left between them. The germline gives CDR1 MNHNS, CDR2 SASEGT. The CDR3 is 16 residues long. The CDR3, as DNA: TGTGCCAGCAGTGAAGCGAGGGACCATATTAGCAACGAGCAGTACTTC. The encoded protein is CASSEARDHISNEQYF.

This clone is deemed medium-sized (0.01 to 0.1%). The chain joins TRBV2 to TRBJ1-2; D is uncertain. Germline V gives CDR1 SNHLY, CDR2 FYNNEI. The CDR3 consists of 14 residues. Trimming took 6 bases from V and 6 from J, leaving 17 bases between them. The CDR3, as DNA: TGTGCCAGCAGCGACGCACCGGGTCTCAATGGCTACACCTTC. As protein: CASSDAPGLNGYTF.

CDR3: CASSQGRLAGTQETQYF. Here the CDR3 DNA reads TGTGCCAGCAGCCAAGGCAGACTAGCGGGGACGCAAGAGACCCAGTACTTC. The rearrangement uses TRBV4-2 and TRBJ2-5; 11 bases line up with TRBD2. Germline loops: CDR1 LGHNA, CDR2 YNFKEQ. This CDR3 has 17 amino acids. V dropped 1 base and J dropped 2; count of bases not matched to a gene: 6.

The CDR3: CASRGRDRSLLYEQYF. CDR3 bases: TGTGCCAGCAGGGGCCGGGACAGGAGTTTACTTTACGAGCAGTACTTC. The rearrangement uses TRBV2 and TRBJ2-7; 8 nucleotides match TRBD1. This CDR3 has 16 residues. Germline assignment: CDR1 SNHLY and CDR2 FYNNEI. With V trimmed by 6 bases and J by 4 bases, 14 bases remained unmatched.

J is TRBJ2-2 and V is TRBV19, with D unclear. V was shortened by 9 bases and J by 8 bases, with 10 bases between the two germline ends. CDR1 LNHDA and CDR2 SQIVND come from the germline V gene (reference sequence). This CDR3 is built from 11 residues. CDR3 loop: CASRFIGELFF. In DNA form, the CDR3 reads TGTGCCAGCCGGTTTATTGGGGAGCTGTTTTTT.